The source of this TCR beta chain is a study of cytomegalovirus exposure and HLA in healthy donors. Concerning this clone itself: No antigen is known for it.

13 Jbeta primers and 60 Vbeta primers were used for the PCR. Assay: immunoSEQ multiplex PCR; the TCRdb copy retains only in-frame clones and omits some. The sample lists approximately 100,000 clones; just under 75% were seen once. V shed 0 bases and J shed 7 bases, with 7 bases lying between them. The CDR3 sequence is 12 residues long. Germline assignment: CDR1 SGDLS and CDR2 YYNGEE. Whole-study results and caveats: CMV serostatus was the only immune exposure information that was available.

The TCR was taken from a man between 50 and 59 years old in good health and CMV-seropositive. The sequenced sample consisted of PBMCs. The genes are TRBV9 and TRBJ1-2, with a weak D call TRBD1 (5 bases). This CDR3 reads CASSVVGGGYTF. In nucleotides, the CDR3 is TGTGCCAGCAGCGTAGTGGGGGGTGGCTACACCTTC.